The present T cell receptor (beta chain) was sequenced within a study of Ad26.COV2.S vaccination and SARS-CoV-2 variants. Study findings and constraints: It is possible that the TCR breadth and depth analyses underestimated the total T cell responses. Reportedly, after vaccination the spike-specific CD8+ and CD4+ T cell responses displayed substantial breadth.

Some clones are missing from TCRdb's copy, which holds only in-frame ones; the method was immunoSEQ multiplex PCR. The sample holds 300,000 to 400,000 clones, around 84% seen once. Note on this clone: Its antigen is not known.

Treatment of the sample: roughly 20 received Ad26.COV2.S at low or high dose, single or two shots; about 5 received placebo; per-sample allocation not given. The samples were gathered on day 63 after the first injection of vaccine or placebo. A Boston adult aged 18-55 years was the donor. Losses at the gene ends were 0 bases for V and 10 bases for J; bases not matched to a gene: 10. Germline lookup yields CDR1 SGHRS and CDR2 YFSETQ. The CDR3 loop spans 16 amino acids. This chain uses TRBV5-1 with TRBJ2-1; 10 nucleotides match TRBD2. Sample: peripheral blood, taken in a trial of Ad26.COV2.S vaccine versus placebo. The sequence was collected from a person between 18 and 65 years old who received the Ad26.COV2.S COVID-19 vaccine or a placebo. The CDR3 DNA reads as TGCGCCAGCAGCTTGGTGGCCAGCGGGGGGGCCCTGGAGCAGTTCTTC. Translation gives CASSLVASGGALEQFF.